This TCR beta chain emerged from a study of T cell repertoires in cytomegalovirus infection. About the research overall: From public TCR beta signatures came an indication of both CMV infection and matching HLA type. Study observations and caveats: HLA-C-restricted CMV clonotypes gave the most frequent clonotype in two of eight donors.

Each CDR3 protein gets one entry after TCRdb re-called the reads with MiXCR. The data hold fewer than 850,000 distinct CDR3 sequences, with about 29% observed a single time. This clonotype was seen a few times. The antigen remains unidentified. The CDR3 is made up of 13 amino acids. V was cut by 5 bases and J by 6 bases, with 12 bases left in between. CDR1 and CDR2 from the germline V gene are SGHTA and FQGTGA. The receptor was derived from a human donor in good health (CMV status not recorded). Some clones in this sample may be carry-over from other donors' samples. Material: cultured CD8+ T cells from PBMCs, obtained from culture after CMV antigen stimulation. The J gene is TRBJ2-3, the V gene TRBV7-3; no clear D. The CDR3 here is CASSLNPSDTQYF. In DNA form, the CDR3 reads TGTGCCAGCAGCCTTAATCCCTCGGATACGCAGTATTTT.